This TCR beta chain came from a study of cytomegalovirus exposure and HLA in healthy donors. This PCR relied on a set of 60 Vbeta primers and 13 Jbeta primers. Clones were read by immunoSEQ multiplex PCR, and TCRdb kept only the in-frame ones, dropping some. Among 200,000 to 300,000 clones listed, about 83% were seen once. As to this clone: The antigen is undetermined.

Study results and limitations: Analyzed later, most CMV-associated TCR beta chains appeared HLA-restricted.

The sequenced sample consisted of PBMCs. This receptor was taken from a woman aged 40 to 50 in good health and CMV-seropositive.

CDR3 sequence: CASSLVASGRLEQYF. In nucleotides, the CDR3 is TGTGCCAGCAGCTTGGTGGCTAGCGGGAGGCTCGAGCAGTACTTC. V is TRBV5-6 and J is TRBJ2-5; TRBD2 matches at 11 bases. The J call may be in error: the DNA end matches TRBJ2-7 better. Germline V gene lookup returns CDR1 SGHDT and CDR2 YYEEEE. This CDR3 is 15 amino acids long.